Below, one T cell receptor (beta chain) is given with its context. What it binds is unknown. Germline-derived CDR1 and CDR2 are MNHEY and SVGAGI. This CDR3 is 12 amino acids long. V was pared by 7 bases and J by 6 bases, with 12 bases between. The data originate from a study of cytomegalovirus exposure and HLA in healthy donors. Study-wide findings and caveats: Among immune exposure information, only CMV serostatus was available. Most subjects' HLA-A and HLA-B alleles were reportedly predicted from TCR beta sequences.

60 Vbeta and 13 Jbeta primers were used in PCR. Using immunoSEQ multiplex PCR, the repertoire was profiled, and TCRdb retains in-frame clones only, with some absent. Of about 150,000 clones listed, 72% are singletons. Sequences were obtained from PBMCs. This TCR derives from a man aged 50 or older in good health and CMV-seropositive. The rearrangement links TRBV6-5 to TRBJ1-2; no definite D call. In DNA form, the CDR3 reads TGTGCCAGCAAGACATCCGTTGATGGCTACACCTTC. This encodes CASKTSVDGYTF.